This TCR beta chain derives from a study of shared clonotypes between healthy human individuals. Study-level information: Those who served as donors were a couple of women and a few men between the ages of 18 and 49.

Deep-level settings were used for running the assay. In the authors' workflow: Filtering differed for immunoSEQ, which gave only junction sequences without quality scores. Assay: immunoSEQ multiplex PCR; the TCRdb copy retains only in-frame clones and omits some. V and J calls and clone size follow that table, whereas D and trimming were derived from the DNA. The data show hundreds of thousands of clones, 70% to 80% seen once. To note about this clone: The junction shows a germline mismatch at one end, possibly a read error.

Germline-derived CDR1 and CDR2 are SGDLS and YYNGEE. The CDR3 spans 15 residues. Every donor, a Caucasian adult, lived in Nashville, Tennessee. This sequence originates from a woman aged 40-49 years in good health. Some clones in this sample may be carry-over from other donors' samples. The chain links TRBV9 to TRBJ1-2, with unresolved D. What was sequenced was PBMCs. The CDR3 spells CASTARVGANYGHTF. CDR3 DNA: TGTGCCAGCACCGCGCGGGTTGGAGCGAACTATGGCCACACCTTC.